This section outlines one TCR beta chain sequence together with its context. As yet, its antigen is unknown. The germline CDR1 and CDR2 sequences are SGHRS and YFSETQ. V gave up 7 bases and J gave up 2 bases, with 11 bases separating them. The CDR3 is 13 amino acids. This specimen belongs to a study of chemoradiotherapy in HPV16-positive cancers. General observations from the study: Non-HPV-specific T cells did not expand in tumors during treatment, whereas candidate HPV-specific clones and E7-related motifs did.

Generated by immunoSEQ multiplex PCR, the TCRdb table keeps only in-frame clones and is missing some. In the table there are 30,000 or so clones, approximately 80% of which are singletons. This chain connects TRBV5-1 to TRBJ2-3, with D maybe TRBD2 (6 bases). This TCR came from a human donor with HPV-associated anogenital cancer. The sample consisted of blood, taken from a patient who underwent chemoradiotherapy. The CDR3: CASGGEVTDTQYF. The CDR3 region has the DNA TGCGCCAGCGGTGGGGAGGTCACAGATACGCAGTATTTT.